This T cell receptor (beta chain) originates from a study of blood T cell repertoires in COVID-19. This CDR3 contains 13 residues. Germline CDR1 SGHTA, CDR2 FQGTGA. V lost 2 bases to trimming and J lost 3 bases, with 6 bases between them. Only in-frame clones appear in the TCRdb table, and some are missing; sequencing was by immunoSEQ multiplex PCR. The sample consists of some 150,000 clones, 80% of them appearing once. The rearrangement links TRBV7-3 to TRBJ2-3; D gene ambiguous. The sequence was collected from a man aged 55 to 70 with active or convalescent COVID-19. The sequenced sample consisted of peripheral blood. The CDR3 nucleotides read TGTGCCAGCAGCTTATCCTTTACAGATACGCAGTATTTT. Translation gives CASSLSFTDTQYF.